These 13 T cell receptor beta chains share one sample of origin, sequenced in a study of T cell changes during pregnancy in multiple sclerosis. Data came from immunoSEQ multiplex PCR; TCRdb stores just in-frame clones and leaves some out. The data show about 50,000 clones, 92% seen once. The sample in question was CD4+ T cells from peripheral blood mononuclear cells, obtained after pregnancy. These receptors were taken from a female donor with multiple sclerosis, enrolled in a pregnancy study.

This clone was seen a handful of times. The V call is TRBV28, the J call TRBJ2-3, with D uncertain. CDR1 MDHEN and CDR2 SYDVKM come from the germline V gene. V gave up 8 bases and J gave up 3 bases, with 9 bases separating them. The CDR3 is 12 residues long. The CDR3 DNA is TGTGCCAGCGGCACATTGACAGATACGCAGTATTTT. Its protein is CASGTLTDTQYF.

This clone was counted once. The J gene is TRBJ1-2, the V gene TRBV4-1; D is uncertain. Germline-derived CDR1 and CDR2 are MGHRA and YSYEKL. The V end lost 0 bases, the J end lost 7 bases, and 12 bases lay between the germline ends. CDR3 size: 14 residues. The CDR3 bases are TGCGCCAGCAGCCAAGATATGGGAGTCGGTGGCTACACCTTC. Translation: CASSQDMGVGGYTF.

CDR3 protein: CASQGGGVGTYGYTF. The CDR3, as DNA: TGTGCCAGCCAAGGTGGGGGGGTGGGAACCTATGGCTACACCTTC. V and J are TRBV6-1 and TRBJ1-2, with a possible D match to TRBD1 (5 bases). Trimming shortened V by 8 bases and J by 4 bases, and 20 bases separated the two germline ends. The CDR3 is 15 residues long. Germline CDR1 reads MNHNS; CDR2 reads SASEGT.

The rearrangement links TRBV4-2 to TRBJ2-3, with a weak D call TRBD1 (6 bases). Germline-derived CDR1 and CDR2 are LGHNA and YNFKEQ. The CDR3 runs to 18 residues. The V and J ends lost 2 bases and 2 bases respectively, with 20 bases between them. The CDR3 bases are TGTGCCAGCAGCCAACCGGACAGTTTCTTGGGGATCACAGATACGCAGTATTTT. Encoded protein: CASSQPDSFLGITDTQYF.

The chain employs TRBV2 and TRBJ1-2; D is unresolved. Germline lookup yields CDR1 SNHLY and CDR2 FYNNEI. The CDR3 sequence is 13 residues long. V dropped 7 bases and J dropped 2 bases, with 11 bases sitting between them. CDR3 protein: CASTREQNYGYTF. CDR3 coding DNA: TGTGCCAGCACCAGAGAACAGAACTATGGCTACACCTTC. Supplemented by reference TRBV2 and TRBJ1-2, the full variable domain reads EPEVTQTPSHQVTQMGQEVILRCVPISNHLYFYWYRQILGQKVEFLVSFYNNEISEKSEIFDDQFSVERPDGSNFTLKIRSTKLEDSAMYFCASTREQNYGYTFGSGTRLTVV.

The rearrangement uses TRBV19 and TRBJ2-2, with a possible D match to TRBD1 (7 bases). The V and J ends lost 6 bases and 0 bases respectively, with 20 bases between them. The CDR3 length is 18 residues. Per germline, CDR1 LNHDA and CDR2 SQIVND (reference sequence). In DNA form, the CDR3 reads TGTGCCAGTAGCATCCAGGGGGGTAGGAGCGCGAACACCGGGGAGCTGTTTTTT. Protein sequence: CASSIQGGRSANTGELFF.

This chain joins TRBV7-9 and TRBJ1-4; D remains unclear. This CDR3 is built from 15 residues. Germline CDR1 is SEHNR and CDR2 is FQNEAQ (reference sequence). V was clipped by 1 base and J by 6 bases, with 12 bases between them. The CDR3 nucleotides are TGTGCCAGCAGCTTAGTGGGCCTGTGGGATGAAAAACTGTTTTTT. Protein sequence: CASSLVGLWDEKLFF.

This clone was seen once. The CDR3 sequence: CASSLGGQPNQPQHF. The CDR3, as DNA: TGTGCCAGCAGCTTAGGGGGACAGCCAAATCAGCCCCAGCATTTT. The chain recombines TRBV11-2 with TRBJ1-5, with 7 positions matching TRBD1. The trim removed 1 base at V and 4 bases at J, leaving 4 bases unmatched. The CDR3 consists of 15 residues. Germline CDR1 reads SGHAT; CDR2 reads FQNNGV.

This sequence joins TRBV30 and TRBJ1-6, with D unclear. The CDR3 is 13 amino acids. The germline gives CDR1 GTSNPN, CDR2 SVGIG (reference sequence). V gave up 2 bases and J gave up 8 bases, with 10 bases separating them. CDR3 bases: TGTGCCTGGAGTACAGTCTTATATTCACCCCTCCACTTT. It translates to CAWSTVLYSPLHF.

The V and J genes are TRBV9 and TRBJ2-2; 10 bases line up with TRBD2. Unmatched junction bases numbered 7, after V lost 0 bases and J lost 5 bases. The germline V gene encodes CDR1 SGDLS and CDR2 YYNGEE. CDR3 length: 17 residues. Here the CDR3 DNA reads TGTGCCAGCAGCGTAGAGCTAGCGGGAGTAGGGACCGGGGAGCTGTTTTTT. Translating gives CASSVELAGVGTGELFF.

This chain links TRBV19 with TRBJ2-5, with a tentative D call TRBD2 (5 bases). This CDR3 has 13 amino acids. V was pared by 6 bases and J by 5 bases, with 13 bases between. CDR1 and CDR2 from the germline V gene are LNHDA and SQIVND (reference sequence). CDR3 in DNA: TGTGCCAGTAGCCCGGACTTACGGGAGACCCAGTACTTC. It translates to CASSPDLRETQYF.

V usage is TRBV6-6 and J usage is TRBJ2-4, with D maybe TRBD2 (6 bases). The CDR3 is 15 amino acids. Germline CDR1 MNHNY, CDR2 SVGAGI (reference sequence). Between the trimmed V and J ends, which lost 2 bases and 4 bases, there was a span of 12 bases. The DNA for the CDR3 is TGTGCCAGCAGTTACCAGGAGGGCCCAAAAAACATTCAGTACTTC. As protein: CASSYQEGPKNIQYF.

This chain links TRBV7-9 with TRBJ2-2, with 10 bases aligning to TRBD2. The germline V gene has CDR1 SEHNR and CDR2 FQNEAQ (reference sequence). V shed 5 bases and J 4 bases; nucleotides not matched to a gene: 4. CDR3 size: 15 residues. DNA for the CDR3: TGTGCCAGCAGCCAGCGGGAGGGCCTCACCGGGGAGCTGTTTTTT. Protein: CASSQREGLTGELFF.